Described below is a single TCR beta chain sequence and its context. Antigen specificity is unknown. PCR primers comprised 60 Vbeta and 13 Jbeta primers. Libraries were prepared by immunoSEQ multiplex PCR; TCRdb keeps only in-frame clonotypes and omits some of them. The table lists approximately 270,000 clones, 80% of them singletons, with roughly 0.31% in the top ten. Germline CDR1 SGDLS, CDR2 YYNGEE. The V gene end was trimmed by 4 bases and the J gene end by 10 bases; junction bases not matched to a gene: 11. This CDR3 region has 14 residues. This specimen comes from a study of cytomegalovirus exposure and HLA in healthy donors. Study-level information: An early release of data contained 70 million to 95 million unique TCRs, which came from HLA-typed donors. Study-wide points: Using a false discovery rate of 0.05, a later analysis showed that roughly 16,000 TCR beta sequences were associated with HLA alleles. Most TCR beta V segments were productive about 87% or about 30% of the time in an earlier analysis. It was reportedly the case that the classifier diagnosed cytomegalovirus status with high specificity and sensitivity.

The chain is built from TRBV9 and TRBJ2-3, with 8 nucleotides matching TRBD2. This receptor was obtained from a girl aged 2 to 10 in good health and CMV-seronegative. The sequencing sample was made of PBMCs. The DNA of the CDR3 is TGTGCCAGCAGCTTGGGACTAGGGGTCGGTTCGCAGTATTTT. Its protein is CASSLGLGVGSQYF.